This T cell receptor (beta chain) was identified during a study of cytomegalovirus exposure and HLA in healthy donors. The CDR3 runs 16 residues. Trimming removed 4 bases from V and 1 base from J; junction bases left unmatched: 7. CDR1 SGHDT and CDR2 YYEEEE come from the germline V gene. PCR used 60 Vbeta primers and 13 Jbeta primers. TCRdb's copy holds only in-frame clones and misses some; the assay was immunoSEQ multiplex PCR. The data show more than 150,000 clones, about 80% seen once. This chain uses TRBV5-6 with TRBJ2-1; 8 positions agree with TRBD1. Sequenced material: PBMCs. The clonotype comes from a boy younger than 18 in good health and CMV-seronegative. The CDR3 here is CASSKRTGPSYNEQFF. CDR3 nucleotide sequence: TGTGCCAGCAGCAAACGGACAGGGCCTTCCTACAATGAGCAGTTCTTC.